This record covers a single T cell receptor beta chain. No cognate antigen has been identified for it. No much larger clonotype is one base removed from it; base qualities were not supplied. A second Seattle source provided samples from volunteer blood donors who had recovered from COVID-19. Whole blood was collected in K2EDTA tubes by collaborating institutions according to the institutions' own protocols. For TCRbeta analysis, collaborators shipped samples in one of three forms: frozen whole blood, isolated PBMCs, or DNA extracted from either of those sample types. These data come from a study of blood T cell repertoires in COVID-19 (TCRdb year 2020). General notes on the study: Collaborator samples came from the United States, Italy and Spain and covered acute and convalescent phases of COVID-19. A freely available public database, intended as a resource for researchers studying the immune response to SARS-CoV-2, is where the repertoires were released. Subjects who had been exposed to COVID-19, were actively infected with it, or had recovered from it provided the deeply sampled blood TCRbeta repertoires that made up the dataset. Samples were obtained from the ongoing ImmuneRACE study (first 160 participants) and from about 1,300 subjects provided by 6 global collaborators. Where HLA class I and class II types were available, the types were taken from metadata supplied by the sample provider, not from assay-based typing. The sample metadata nearly always contained a de-identified subject ID, COVID-19 status, age in years and sex. The material from the prospective study consisted of cDNA or gDNA derived from T cells, B-cell-depleted T cells, or PBMCs.

A distance of 14 bases separates the germline ends of V and J, which lose 4 bases and 3 bases respectively. The CDR3 goes from the cysteine to the phenylalanine over 15 residues. The only DNA kept is the CDR3, 45 bases in frame from the first base. Looking up the germline V gene yields CDR1 LGHNT and CDR2 FRNRAP. The paper's findings and limits, for the study overall: Clinical and demographic metadata were provided uncurated, with the amount varying by source and participant.

TCRbeta CDR3 regions were amplified from genomic DNA by means of the immunoSEQ Assay, a bias-controlled multiplex PCR. For the original study's pipeline: Nucleated cell counts per sample were estimated from amplification of reference gene primers within the assay. To quantify the absolute abundance of each unique TCRbeta CDR3 rearrangement, sequence reads were collapsed and filtered. For each sample, productive Simpson clonality was calculated as the square root of Simpson's diversity index over productive rearrangements. Imported from immuneACCESS, the table was reduced by TCRdb to in-frame sequences with V and J called. These copies leave out some clones; in studies compared against another copy, an unresolved V gene accounts for under half, and the cause of the remainder is not known. V, J and clone size were drawn from that table, and D and trimming were deduced from the DNA. The sample table holds 110,000 to 150,000 clones, of which about 80% were seen once. The ten largest clonotypes hold around 3.7% of the sample.

Material: peripheral blood. The receptor comes from a man aged 65-85 years who had recovered from COVID-19. Rearrangement joined TRBV12-5 to TRBJ2-3; a tentative D call is TRBD1 (6 bases match). At the DNA level, the sequence is TGTGCTAGTGGTTCCTCCCTCGACAGGACAGATACGCAGTATTTT. This gives the protein CASGSSLDRTDTQYF.